This T cell receptor (beta chain) was documented in a study of T cells after yellow fever vaccination. In its sample, this clonotype was seen a few times. In germline, CDR1 is MNHEY, CDR2 SVGEGT. V was pared by 2 bases and J by 5 bases, with 7 bases between. This CDR3 is 13 amino acids long. In TCRdb, the 5' RACE reads were re-called with MiXCR into one record per CDR3 protein. There are some 320,000 distinct CDR3 sequences in the sample; roughly 9.4% occur only once, and about a sixth lies in the top ten. This receptor was taken from a man between 18 and 35 years old who received the YFV17D yellow fever vaccine. The chain combines TRBV6-2 or TRBV6-3 with TRBJ2-1; the D is unclear. This specimen was PBMCs, taken on the day of the first yellow fever vaccination. The CDR3 region is CASSYPTHNEQFF. The CDR3 region has the DNA TGTGCCAGCAGTTACCCTACCCACAATGAGCAGTTCTTC.